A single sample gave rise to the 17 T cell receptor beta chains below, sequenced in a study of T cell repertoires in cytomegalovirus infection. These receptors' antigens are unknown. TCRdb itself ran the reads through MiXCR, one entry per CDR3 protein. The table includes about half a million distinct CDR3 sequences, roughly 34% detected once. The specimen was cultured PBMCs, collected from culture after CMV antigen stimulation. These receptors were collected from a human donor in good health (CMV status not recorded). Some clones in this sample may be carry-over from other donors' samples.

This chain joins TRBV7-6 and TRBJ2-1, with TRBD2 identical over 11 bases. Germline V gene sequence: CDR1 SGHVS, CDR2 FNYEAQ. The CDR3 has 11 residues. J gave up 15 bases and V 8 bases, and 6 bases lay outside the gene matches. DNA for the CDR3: TGTGCCAGCGGTAGCGGGAGGGCGGCGTTCTTC. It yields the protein CASGSGRAAFF. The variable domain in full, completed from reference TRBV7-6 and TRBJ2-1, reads GAGVSQSPRYKVTKRGQDVALRCDPISGHVSLYWYRQALGQGPEFLTYFNYEAQQDKSGLPNDRFSAERPEGSISTLTIQRTEQRDSAMYRCASGSGRAAFFGPGTRLTVL.

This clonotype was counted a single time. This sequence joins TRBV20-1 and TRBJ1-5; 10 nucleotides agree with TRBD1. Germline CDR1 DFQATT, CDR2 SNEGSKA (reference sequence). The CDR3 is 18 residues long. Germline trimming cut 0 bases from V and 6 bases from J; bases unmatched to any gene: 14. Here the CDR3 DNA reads TGCAGTGCTAGAGAGATGGGACAGGGGATTGGGTGGATTCAGCCCCAGCATTTT. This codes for CSAREMGQGIGWIQPQHF.

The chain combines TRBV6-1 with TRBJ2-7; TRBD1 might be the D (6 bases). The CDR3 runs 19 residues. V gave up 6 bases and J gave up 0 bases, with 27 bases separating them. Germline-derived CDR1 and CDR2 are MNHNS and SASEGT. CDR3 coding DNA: TGTGCCAGCAGAGGGACACTTCTTGCCTCGCGGGCCGACTCCTACGAGCAGTACTTC. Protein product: CASRGTLLASRADSYEQYF.

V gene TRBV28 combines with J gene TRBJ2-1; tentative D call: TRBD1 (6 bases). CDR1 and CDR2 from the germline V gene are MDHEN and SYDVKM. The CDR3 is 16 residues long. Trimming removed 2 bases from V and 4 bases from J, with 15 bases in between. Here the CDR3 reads CASSLGLGARYNEQFF. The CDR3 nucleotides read TGTGCCAGCAGTTTAGGGTTGGGGGCCCGTTACAATGAGCAGTTCTTC.

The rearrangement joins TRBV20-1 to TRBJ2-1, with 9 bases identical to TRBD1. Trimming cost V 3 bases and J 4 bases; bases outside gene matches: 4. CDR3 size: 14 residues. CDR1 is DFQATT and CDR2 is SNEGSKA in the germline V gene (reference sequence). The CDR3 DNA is TGCAGTGCTAGTGAGACAGGGGGTTACAATGAGCAGTTCTTC. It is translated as CSASETGGYNEQFF.

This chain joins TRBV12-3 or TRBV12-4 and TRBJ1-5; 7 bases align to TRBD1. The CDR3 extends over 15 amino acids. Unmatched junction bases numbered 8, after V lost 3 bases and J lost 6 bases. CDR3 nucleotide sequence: TGTGCCAGCAGTTTCGGGGACAGCGAAAGTCAGCCCCAGCATTTT. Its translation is CASSFGDSESQPQHF.

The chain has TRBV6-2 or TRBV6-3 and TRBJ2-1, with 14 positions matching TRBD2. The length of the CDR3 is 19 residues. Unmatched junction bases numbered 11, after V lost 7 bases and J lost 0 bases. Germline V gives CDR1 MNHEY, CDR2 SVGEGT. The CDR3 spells CASNPLGLAGASSYNEQFF. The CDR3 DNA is TGTGCCAGCAATCCCCTGGGACTAGCGGGAGCAAGCTCCTACAATGAGCAGTTCTTC.

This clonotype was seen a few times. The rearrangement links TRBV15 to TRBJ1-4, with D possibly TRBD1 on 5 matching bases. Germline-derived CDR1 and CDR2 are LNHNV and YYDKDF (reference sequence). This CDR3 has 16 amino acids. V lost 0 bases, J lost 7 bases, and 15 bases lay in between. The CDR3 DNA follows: TGTGCCACCAGCAGAGATATTGCGACGGGGGGTGAAAAACTGTTTTTT. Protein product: CATSRDIATGGEKLFF.

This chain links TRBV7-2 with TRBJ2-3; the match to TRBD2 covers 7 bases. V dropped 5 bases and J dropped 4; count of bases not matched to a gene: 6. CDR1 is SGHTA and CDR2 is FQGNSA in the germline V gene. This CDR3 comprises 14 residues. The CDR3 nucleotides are TGTGCCAGCAGCCCTGGACTAGAGGCAGATACGCAGTATTTT. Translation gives CASSPGLEADTQYF.

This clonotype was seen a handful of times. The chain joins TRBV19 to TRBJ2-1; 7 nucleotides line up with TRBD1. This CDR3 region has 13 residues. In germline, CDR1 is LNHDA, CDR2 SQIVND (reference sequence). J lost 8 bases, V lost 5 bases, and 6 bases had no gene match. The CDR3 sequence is CASSSGQIHEQFF. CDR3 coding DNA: TGTGCCAGTAGTTCGGGACAGATCCATGAGCAGTTCTTC.

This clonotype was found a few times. CDR3 protein: CASSFYLRTGDQPQHF. The CDR3 DNA reads as TGTGCCAGCAGCTTCTACCTTAGGACAGGGGATCAGCCCCAGCATTTT. V gene TRBV7-8 combines with J gene TRBJ1-5; 9 nucleotides line up with TRBD1. This CDR3 is 16 amino acids long. Germline V gives CDR1 SGHVS, CDR2 FQNEAQ. J gave up 5 bases and V 3 bases, and 8 bases lay outside the gene matches. Full variable domain (outside the CDR3, taken from reference TRBV7-8 and TRBJ1-5): GAGVSQSPRYKVAKRGQDVALRCDPISGHVSLFWYQQALGQGPEFLTYFQNEAQLDKSGLPSDRFFAERPEGSVSTLKIQRTQQEDSAVYLCASSFYLRTGDQPQHFGDGTRLSIL.

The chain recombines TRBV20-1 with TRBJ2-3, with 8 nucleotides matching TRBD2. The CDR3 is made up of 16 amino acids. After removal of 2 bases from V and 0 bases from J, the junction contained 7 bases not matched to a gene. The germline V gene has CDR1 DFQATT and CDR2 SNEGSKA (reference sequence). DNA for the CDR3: TGCAGTGCTAGACCATTACAGCGGGAGAGCACAGATACGCAGTATTTT. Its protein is CSARPLQRESTDTQYF.

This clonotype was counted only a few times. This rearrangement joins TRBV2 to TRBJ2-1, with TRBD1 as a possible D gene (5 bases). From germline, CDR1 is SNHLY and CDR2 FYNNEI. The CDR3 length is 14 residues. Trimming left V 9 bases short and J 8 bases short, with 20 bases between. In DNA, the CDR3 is TGTGCCAGTTGTAGGCAGGGTGGTGAGGATGAGCAGTTCTTC. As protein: CASCRQGGEDEQFF.

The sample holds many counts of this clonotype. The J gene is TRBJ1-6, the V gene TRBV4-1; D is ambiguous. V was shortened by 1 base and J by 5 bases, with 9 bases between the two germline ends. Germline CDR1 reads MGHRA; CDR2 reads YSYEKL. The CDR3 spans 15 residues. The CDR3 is CASSQAQRDNSPLHF. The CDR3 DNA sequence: TGCGCCAGCAGCCAAGCACAACGGGATAATTCACCCCTCCACTTT.

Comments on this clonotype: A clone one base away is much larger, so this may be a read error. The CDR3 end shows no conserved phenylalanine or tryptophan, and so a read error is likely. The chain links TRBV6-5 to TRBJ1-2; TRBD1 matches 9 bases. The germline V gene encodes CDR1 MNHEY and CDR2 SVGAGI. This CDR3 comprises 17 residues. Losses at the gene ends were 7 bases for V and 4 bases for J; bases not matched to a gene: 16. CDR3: CASTLTGGAWPFYGYTS. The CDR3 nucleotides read TGTGCCAGCACCCTAACAGGGGGCGCGTGGCCGTTCTATGGCTACACCTCC.

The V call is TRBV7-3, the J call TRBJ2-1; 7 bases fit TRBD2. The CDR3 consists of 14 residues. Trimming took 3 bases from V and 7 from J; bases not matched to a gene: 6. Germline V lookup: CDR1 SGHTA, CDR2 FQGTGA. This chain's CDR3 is CASSLGGARNEQFF. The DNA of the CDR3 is TGTGCCAGCAGCTTGGGAGGGGCGCGGAATGAGCAGTTCTTC.

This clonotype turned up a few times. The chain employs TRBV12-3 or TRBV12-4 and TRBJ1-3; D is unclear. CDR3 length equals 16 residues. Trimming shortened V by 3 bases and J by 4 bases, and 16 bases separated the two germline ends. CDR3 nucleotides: TGTGCCAGCAGTTTCCGGGCGGGAGGGTCCGGAAACACCATATATTTT. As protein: CASSFRAGGSGNTIYF.